This is a list of T cell receptor beta chains from one sample in a study of metastatic and nonmetastatic thyroid tumors. From the PCR reads, TCRdb re-called clones with MiXCR. The sample includes about 4,700 clones, about two fifths of them seen just once. The specimen sequenced was tumor tissue. The receptors were gathered from a male donor with papillary thyroid cancer or a benign thyroid nodule (not recorded which). Some clones in this sample may be carry-over from other donors' samples. Both conserved end residues are trimmed from each CDR3.

v_gene	j_gene	CDR3aa
TRBV6-2/TRBV6-3	TRBJ1-2	ASSYSTGRELGYYGYT
TRBV28	TRBJ2-7	ASITGVGGSTYEQY
TRBV29-1	TRBJ1-2	SHQGANGYT
TRBV9	TRBJ1-3	ASSIGGAWDTIY
TRBV9	TRBJ1-2	ASSRGIKSDGYT
TRBV6-1	TRBJ1-6	ASSGTGYSPLH
TRBV20-1	TRBJ2-4	SAWTDDKNIQY
TRBV30	TRBJ2-7	AWSQTGTASYEQY
TRBV12-3/TRBV12-4	TRBJ1-5	ASSLGGQDNQPQH
TRBV6-1	TRBJ1-2	ASSPSGRIYGYT
TRBV6-1	TRBJ2-2	ASSGSTFLGTGELF
TRBV11-2	TRBJ1-2	ASSLDLRYGYT
TRBV27	TRBJ1-5	ASSFRGRGQPQH